This is a list of T cell receptor beta chains from one sample in a study of OX40 agonist ivuxolimab in advanced cancers. Sequenced by immunoSEQ multiplex PCR; TCRdb stores in-frame clones only, minus some. The sample has under 85,000 clones; about 85% are singletons. Sequences were derived from CD4+ or CD8+ T cells sorted from blood, sampled in a trial of the OX40 agonist ivuxolimab. The receptors were gathered from an adult with an advanced solid tumor such as melanoma, head and neck, liver or kidney cancer. Both conserved end residues are part of each CDR3. Fields, in order: clone size, D gene, J gene, V gene, CDR3 protein, CDR3 DNA. The D gene is left open where the match is weak. Some rows have no size entry. The others give once, few or many, or a class for an expanded clone.

>-|TRBD1|TRBJ2-5|TRBV4-1
CASSPQRTGLGETQYF
TGCGCCAGCAGCCCCCAAAGGACAGGGTTAGGGGAGACCCAGTACTTC
>-|-|TRBJ1-1|TRBV6-5
CASSFRPLNTEAFF
TGTGCCAGCAGCTTCAGACCCTTGAACACTGAAGCTTTCTTT
>-|-|TRBJ1-5|TRBV5-4
CASSLKGSNQPQHF
TGTGCCAGCAGCTTGAAGGGAAGCAATCAGCCCCAGCATTTT
>-|-|TRBJ1-6|TRBV6-1
CASSHSSPLHF
TGTGCCAGCAGCCACTCTTCACCCCTCCACTTT
>-|-|TRBJ2-5|TRBV11-3
CATQRWAGGEVKTQYF
TGTGCCACTCAGAGGTGGGCGGGCGGTGAGGTAAAGACCCAGTACTTC
>-|TRBD1|TRBJ1-4|TRBV30
CAWGGTTGINEKLFF
TGTGCCTGGGGGGGAACGACAGGGATTAATGAAAAACTGTTTTTT
>-|-|TRBJ1-3|TRBV11-2
CASSLQGLPGNTIYF
TGTGCCAGCAGCTTACAGGGTCTGCCTGGAAACACCATATATTTT
>-|-|TRBJ1-3|TRBV7-2
CASSPGGSGNTIYF
TGTGCCAGCAGCCCGGGGGGGTCTGGAAACACCATATATTTT
>-|-|TRBJ1-5|TRBV2
CASSPWMRPQHF
TGTGCCAGCTCACCATGGATGAGACCCCAGCATTTT
>-|-|TRBJ2-5|TRBV7-9
CASSLSQGQETQYF
TGTGCCAGCAGCTTAAGCCAGGGCCAAGAGACCCAGTACTTC
>-|TRBD1|TRBJ1-4|TRBV5-1
CASSTEGANEKLFF
TGCGCCAGCAGCACCGAGGGGGCAAATGAAAAACTGTTTTTT
>-|-|TRBJ2-1|TRBV5-1
CASSFLADSSYNEQFF
TGCGCCAGCAGCTTCCTAGCGGACAGCTCCTACAATGAGCAGTTCTTC
>few|-|TRBJ2-7|TRBV20-1
CSARSAIEQYF
TGCAGTGCTCGAAGCGCCATCGAGCAGTACTTC
>-|-|TRBJ1-6|TRBV7-2
CASTLGQGLNSPLHF
TGTGCCAGCACCCTGGGGCAGGGCCTTAATTCACCCCTCCACTTT
>-|-|TRBJ2-3|TRBV7-2
CASRPGPTTDTQYF
TGTGCCAGCAGACCCGGACCCACGACGGATACGCAGTATTTT
>-|-|TRBJ2-2|TRBV6-4
CASKERPTGELFF
TGTGCCAGCAAGGAAAGACCCACCGGGGAGCTGTTTTTT
>-|TRBD2|TRBJ2-1|TRBV6-4
CASLAGSSYNEQFF
TGTGCCAGCCTAGCGGGGAGCTCCTACAATGAGCAGTTCTTC
>few|-|TRBJ2-4|TRBV19
CASSIAGSKNIQYF
TGTGCCAGTAGTATAGCCGGGTCCAAAAACATTCAGTACTTC
>-|TRBD2|TRBJ2-1|TRBV2
CASVWTSGNNEQFF
TGTGCCAGCGTCTGGACTAGCGGGAACAATGAGCAGTTCTTC
>-|-|TRBJ1-4|TRBV18
CASSPGTVGEKLFF
TGTGCCAGCTCCCCGGGGACCGTTGGGGAAAAACTGTTTTTT
>-|-|TRBJ2-7|TRBV7-6
CASSFRGTYEQYF
TGTGCCAGCAGCTTCCGGGGGACCTACGAGCAGTACTTC
>once|-|TRBJ1-2|TRBV29-1
CSVEDGYGYTF
TGCAGCGTTGAAGATGGCTATGGCTACACCTTC
>-|TRBD2|TRBJ2-3|TRBV7-3
CASSRAGLATDTQYF
TGTGCCAGCAGCCGCGCCGGACTAGCGACCGATACGCAGTATTTT
>-|-|TRBJ2-7|TRBV6-5
CASAYLEFYEQYF
TGTGCCAGCGCTTACCTAGAGTTCTACGAGCAGTACTTC
>once|-|TRBJ2-6|TRBV5-1
CASSLGLISGANVLTF
TGCGCCAGCAGCTTGGGACTGATCTCTGGGGCCAACGTCCTGACTTTC
>-|-|TRBJ1-1|TRBV6-6
CASSARGGSTEAFF
TGTGCCAGCAGTGCCAGGGGAGGGAGCACTGAAGCTTTCTTT
>-|-|TRBJ1-4|TRBV28
CASTPGGATNEKLFF
TGTGCCAGCACCCCGGGAGGTGCAACTAATGAAAAACTGTTTTTT
>once|TRBD1|TRBJ2-7|TRBV30
CAWSGNRGLAYEQYF
TGTGCCTGGAGTGGAAACAGGGGGCTTGCCTACGAGCAGTACTTC
>-|-|TRBJ2-7|TRBV18
CASSPTGLRDEQYF
TGTGCCAGCTCACCCACAGGCCTTAGAGACGAGCAGTACTTC
>once|TRBD2|TRBJ2-7|TRBV29-1
CSVGLAGRTYEQYF
TGCAGCGTTGGACTAGCGGGTAGAACCTACGAGCAGTACTTC
>-|-|TRBJ2-1|TRBV6-6
CASSYGRDEQFF
TGTGCCAGCAGTTACGGGAGAGATGAGCAGTTCTTC
>-|-|TRBJ1-2|TRBV28
CAASFSYGYTF
TGTGCCGCTTCGTTTTCCTATGGCTACACCTTC
>-|-|TRBJ2-7|TRBV5-8
CASRRQQENSYEQYF
TGTGCCAGCAGGCGCCAACAGGAGAACTCCTACGAGCAGTACTTC
>-|TRBD1|TRBJ2-1|TRBV7-8
CASSLVWRTGVNEQFF
TGTGCCAGCAGCTTAGTCTGGCGGACAGGGGTAAATGAGCAGTTCTTC
>-|-|TRBJ2-3|TRBV18
CASSPKESNTQYF
TGTGCCAGCTCACCCAAGGAGTCCAATACGCAGTATTTT
>-|TRBD1|TRBJ1-6|TRBV9
CASSVQPGQEASPLHF
TGTGCCAGCAGCGTACAACCGGGACAGGAGGCTTCACCCCTCCACTTT
>-|-|TRBJ2-3|TRBV4-2
CASSQEDRGITDTQYF
TGTGCCAGCAGCCAAGAAGATCGCGGGATCACAGATACGCAGTATTTT
>-|-|TRBJ2-5|TRBV10-1
CASSAGQQETQYF
TGCGCCAGCAGCGCCGGTCAGCAAGAGACCCAGTACTTC
>-|-|TRBJ1-1|TRBV4-2
CASSPSSGPEAFF
TGTGCCAGCAGCCCCTCGAGCGGTCCTGAAGCTTTCTTT
>-|TRBD2|TRBJ2-1|TRBV6-5
CASSLRVPGGVNEQFF
TGTGCCAGCAGTTTGCGGGTCCCGGGAGGAGTAAATGAGCAGTTCTTC
>-|TRBD1|TRBJ1-1|TRBV11-3
CASSATQGLAFF
TGTGCCAGCAGCGCAACACAGGGGTTGGCTTTCTTT
>medium-sized|TRBD2|TRBJ2-7|TRBV13
CASSLDPGGRYF
TGTGCCAGCAGCTTAGATCCGGGAGGGCGGTACTTC
>few|TRBD1|TRBJ1-1|TRBV13
CASREQGAGGTEAFF
TGTGCCAGCCGAGAACAGGGGGCGGGCGGCACTGAAGCTTTCTTT
>once|-|TRBJ2-7|TRBV6-5
CASSYSQRSYEQYF
TGTGCCAGCAGTTACTCTCAGCGCTCCTACGAGCAGTACTTC
>once|-|TRBJ1-1|TRBV7-6
CASSLGQSMNTEAFF
TGTGCCAGCAGCTTAGGGCAGTCCATGAACACTGAAGCTTTCTTT
>-|TRBD1|TRBJ2-1|TRBV2
CASKGQGIGEQFF
TGTGCCAGCAAGGGACAGGGAATCGGTGAGCAGTTCTTC
>-|TRBD1|TRBJ2-7|TRBV11-3
CASSLGQEYEQYF
TGTGCCAGCAGCTTGGGACAGGAATACGAGCAGTACTTC
>-|TRBD2|TRBJ2-3|TRBV14
CASSVTSGRPTDTQYF
TGTGCCAGCAGCGTGACTAGCGGGAGGCCCACAGATACGCAGTATTTT
>-|-|TRBJ2-7|TRBV5-4
CASTLDSTYEQYF
TGTGCCAGCACCCTGGACTCGACCTACGAGCAGTACTTC
>-|-|TRBJ1-4|TRBV19
CASSTPGLTEKLFF
TGTGCCAGTAGTACGCCGGGACTGACTGAAAAACTGTTTTTT
>few|-|TRBJ1-1|TRBV4-1
CASSQDRKMNTEAFF
TGCGCCAGCAGCCAAGACAGAAAAATGAACACTGAAGCTTTCTTT
>-|-|TRBJ1-1|TRBV5-1
CASSYSGNGGSFF
TGCGCCAGCTCATATTCCGGGAACGGAGGTTCTTTCTTT
>-|TRBD1|TRBJ1-2|TRBV7-9
CASSLAYGTGGDGYTF
TGTGCCAGCAGCTTAGCGTACGGGACAGGGGGCGACGGCTACACCTTC
>-|-|TRBJ1-2|TRBV7-2
CASSLVYGGGLTNYGYTF
TGTGCCAGCAGCTTAGTTTACGGTGGAGGACTTACTAACTATGGCTACACCTTC
>once|TRBD1|TRBJ1-1|TRBV19
CASSRDRAGTEAFF
TGTGCCAGTAGTCGGGACAGGGCGGGCACTGAAGCTTTCTTT
>few|-|TRBJ2-4|TRBV6-1
CASSTGSPAKNIQYF
TGTGCCAGCAGTACGGGGTCACCGGCCAAAAACATTCAGTACTTC
>few|-|TRBJ1-1|TRBV9
CASSVEGRMNTEAFF
TGTGCCAGCAGCGTAGAGGGACGGATGAACACTGAAGCTTTCTTT